These T cell receptor beta chains were read from a single sample in a study of response to subunit inactivated influenza vaccine. TCRdb fed the RT-PCR reads into MiXCR, producing one record per CDR3 protein. Of hundreds of thousands of distinct CDR3 sequences listed, over 11% are singletons. This material consisted of PBMCs from blood, taken about 14 days before vaccination. These receptors were obtained from a man in his fifties who received an inactivated influenza vaccine. CDR3s include the opening cysteine and the closing phenylalanine or tryptophan. A D gene is named only where the DNA matches it firmly. Where a row states a size, it is once, few, many or the class of an expanded clone; other rows omit it.

abundance	j_gene	v_gene	d_gene	CDR3aa	CDR3nt
.	TRBJ2-1	TRBV28	TRBD1	CASRFLQGANEQFF	TGTGCCAGCAGGTTCCTACAGGGGGCGAATGAGCAGTTCTTC
.	TRBJ1-2	TRBV6-5	TRBD1	CASSYLGPGGRDGYTF	TGTGCCAGCAGTTATCTTGGGCCAGGGGGCAGGGATGGCTACACCTTC
.	TRBJ2-5	TRBV29-1	TRBD1	CSVLTGGPETQYF	TGCAGCGTATTGACAGGGGGCCCGGAGACCCAGTACTTC
.	TRBJ2-2	TRBV3-1	.	CASSQVAGVAGELFF	TGTGCCAGCAGCCAAGTTGCTGGGGTCGCCGGGGAGCTGTTTTTT
few	TRBJ2-1	TRBV2	.	CASSGGTEQFF	TGTGCCAGCAGTGGAGGGACAGAGCAGTTCTTC
few	TRBJ2-7	TRBV6-2/TRBV6-3	TRBD1	CASTGWDSTYEQYF	TGTGCCAGCACCGGGTGGGACAGCACCTACGAGCAGTACTTC
few	TRBJ2-7	TRBV4-3	.	CASSRQPVTYEQYF	TGCGCCAGCAGCCGACAACCGGTAACCTACGAGCAGTACTTC
.	TRBJ2-5	TRBV4-1	.	CASSQDLGEMCETQYF	TGCGCCAGCAGCCAAGATTTGGGGGAAATGTGCGAGACCCAGTACTTC
few	TRBJ2-1	TRBV9	TRBD2	CASSEGGGRVHNEQFF	TGTGCCAGCAGCGAGGGGGGCGGGAGGGTTCACAATGAGCAGTTCTTC
.	TRBJ1-1	TRBV7-9	.	CASSLARGEPEAFF	TGTGCCAGCAGCTTAGCGCGGGGGGAGCCTGAAGCTTTCTTT
.	TRBJ1-2	TRBV5-1	.	CASSETGQAYGYTF	TGCGCCAGCAGCGAGACCGGACAAGCATATGGCTACACCTTC
many	TRBJ2-3	TRBV5-1	.	CASSLAEKVVDTQYF	TGCGCCAGCAGCTTGGCGGAGAAGGTTGTAGATACGCAGTATTTT
few	TRBJ2-7	TRBV6-1	TRBD1	CASGRDRASYEQYF	TGTGCCAGCGGGCGGGACAGGGCCTCCTACGAGCAGTACTTC
few	TRBJ2-3	TRBV5-1	.	CASSLSGLDTQYF	TGCGCCAGCAGCTTGTCCGGGTTAGATACGCAGTATTTT
.	TRBJ2-7	TRBV6-1	.	CASSEMHSSASYEQYF	TGTGCCAGCAGTGAAATGCACAGCTCCGCCTCCTACGAGCAGTACTTC
.	TRBJ1-1	TRBV6-2/TRBV6-3	.	CASSYPGGLNTEAFF	TGTGCCAGCAGTTACCCGGGAGGGTTGAACACTGAAGCTTTCTTT
few	TRBJ2-3	TRBV5-4	.	CASSQDLAPSTDTQYF	TGTGCCAGCAGCCAAGATTTAGCGCCCAGCACAGATACGCAGTATTTT
few	TRBJ2-1	TRBV28	.	CASSFGPGGIGEQFF	.
.	TRBJ2-7	TRBV3-1	.	CASSRVYPTGVEQYF	TGTGCCAGCAGCCGCGTTTATCCTACTGGGGTCGAGCAGTACTTC
.	TRBJ1-2	TRBV20-1	TRBD1	CSARVLDREYGYTF	TGCAGTGCTAGAGTCTTGGACAGGGAGTATGGCTACACCTTC
few	TRBJ2-2	TRBV9	.	CASSVVSRRGSGELFF	TGTGCCAGCAGCGTAGTGTCCAGGAGGGGCTCCGGGGAGCTGTTTTTT
.	TRBJ2-1	TRBV20-1	.	CSVSGTPDSNEQFF	TGCAGTGTCTCAGGGACCCCTGATTCCAATGAGCAGTTCTTC
many	TRBJ1-1	TRBV29-1	.	CSGSRGLNTEAFF	TGCAGCGGGAGCCGGGGACTGAACACTGAAGCTTTCTTT
few	TRBJ2-7	TRBV11-2	.	CASSPRDRSGSEQYF	TGTGCCAGCAGCCCAAGAGATCGGTCAGGGAGCGAGCAGTACTTC
.	TRBJ1-2	TRBV14	.	CASSPSLSGYTF	TGTGCCAGCAGCCCCTCCCTGAGTGGCTACACCTTC
many	TRBJ2-1	TRBV12-3/TRBV12-4	TRBD2	CASGRLADEQFF	TGTGCTTCAGGAAGGCTAGCGGATGAGCAGTTCTTC
few	TRBJ1-6	TRBV11-2	TRBD1	CASSFGQGTNSPLHF	TGTGCCAGCAGCTTCGGACAGGGGACTAATTCACCCCTCCACTTT
few	TRBJ1-5	TRBV6-1	.	CASSPQGNVYSNQPQHF	TGTGCCAGCAGCCCGCAGGGGAACGTGTATAGCAATCAGCCCCAGCATTTT
.	TRBJ2-7	TRBV7-6	.	CASSSLSRYEQYF	TGTGCCAGCAGCTCCCTGAGCCGCTACGAGCAGTACTTC
few	TRBJ1-1	TRBV3-1	.	CASSPRRRNTEAFF	TGTGCCAGCAGCCCCAGACGGCGGAACACTGAAGCTTTCTTT
.	TRBJ2-1	TRBV30	.	CAWSLLSLYFF	TGTGCCTGGAGTCTACTGAGCTTGTATTTCTTC
few	TRBJ2-5	TRBV20-1	TRBD2	CSAILAGGPGETQYF	TGCAGTGCCATACTGGCGGGGGGGCCGGGGGAGACCCAGTACTTC
.	TRBJ1-4	TRBV4-3	.	CASSQGSGIGEKLFF	TGCGCCAGCAGCCAAGGGTCAGGGATTGGGGAAAAACTGTTTTTT